This TCR beta chain was obtained from a study of T-cell memory formation after mild COVID-19. TCR alpha and TCR beta cDNA libraries carrying sample barcodes and UMIs came from 5'RACE with constant-segment primers. TCRdb analysed the 5' RACE reads with MiXCR anew, one entry per CDR3 protein. The repertoire holds 400,000 to 450,000 distinct CDR3 sequences, with more than 15% as singletons. On this clonotype: Its antigen is not identified.

Per germline, CDR1 SGHTA and CDR2 FQGTGA. V lost 5 bases and J lost 1; bases outside the gene matches: 7. The CDR3 is 16 amino acids. Overall study results and limits: Confirmation was lacking for SARS-CoV-2 specificity of second-wave clones that peaked on day 37. Among clones contracting day 15 to 85, CD4/CD8 was balanced, whereas later expanders leaned CD4+. Contracting clones localized mainly to CM and EM when CD4+ and mainly to EMRA when CD8+.

The source material was PBMCs or a T cell subset sorted from them (not recorded which). This clonotype was obtained from a man younger than 35 who had mild COVID-19 (a few samples of this study predate the infection). Cell type and time point are not known. The rearrangement uses TRBV7-3 and TRBJ2-3, with 9 bases fitting TRBD2. As DNA, the CDR3 is TGTGCCAGCAGCCGATCTAGCGGGGAAGGCACAGATACGCAGTATTTT. This translates into CASSRSSGEGTDTQYF.